This T cell receptor (beta chain) comes out of a study of T cell changes during pregnancy in multiple sclerosis. This clone has a single count. Here immunoSEQ multiplex PCR was the method, and the copy in TCRdb shows in-frame clones only, minus some. The table lists about 70,000 clones, 94% of them singletons. Unmatched junction bases numbered 12, after V lost 0 bases and J lost 1 base. Germline-derived CDR1 and CDR2 are SGHTA and FQGNSA. This CDR3 has 20 residues. Material: peripheral blood, obtained in the third trimester of pregnancy. This receptor was obtained from a female donor with multiple sclerosis, enrolled in a pregnancy study. The chain couples TRBV7-2 to TRBJ2-5; 12 bases are a match to TRBD2. CDR3 loop: CASSLAPLAGGLTGQETQYF. The CDR3 nucleotides read TGTGCCAGCAGCTTAGCGCCCCTAGCGGGGGGGCTAACTGGCCAAGAGACCCAGTACTTC.